This T cell receptor (beta chain) is drawn from a study of T cell responses to AZD1222 COVID-19 vaccine. Study-level points and caveats: With two AZD1222 doses given, Spike-specific TCR breadth and depth both rose. Spike-spanning, vaccine-associated CD4 TCRs were dominant at 160-218 and 743-854.

Generated by immunoSEQ multiplex PCR, the TCRdb table keeps only in-frame clones and is missing some. The table records fewer than 150,000 clones, about nine tenths of them present only once. The CDR3 has 19 residues. In regard to this clone: Its antigen is not identified.

The V and J genes are TRBV1 and TRBJ2-5; the D call TRBD2 from the table was never checked on the DNA. TRBV1 is flagged as a pseudogene. The clonotype originates from an adult who received the AZD1222 COVID-19 vaccine. This sample comprised peripheral blood, obtained 28 days after the second AZD1222 dose. The CDR3 is CTSSQVRFGEREDGEAQYF. DNA for the CDR3: TGCACCAGCAGCCAAGTAAGGTTCGGCGAGCGGGAGGATGGGGAGGCCCAGTACTTC.